This T cell receptor beta chain was sequenced for a study of T cells in Graves' hyperthyroidism and ophthalmopathy. RNA transcripts provided the source from which TCR beta CDR3 regions were amplified. TCR CDR3 regions were first amplified by RT-PCR with HTBI primers. TCRdb used MiXCR to reprocess the multiplex PCR reads, holding one entry per CDR3 protein. The sample lists a few hundred thousand distinct CDR3 sequences, 15% to 19% occurring once. With a duration under 2 months, the hyperthyroidism was newly diagnosed in patients aged 18 to 65. Blood sampling occurred at first hyperthyroidism diagnosis, ahead of any ophthalmopathy symptoms. Overall study results and limits: In the blood, most expanded thyroid clonotypes above 0.001 appeared as well. A model built on 13 V-J features separated ophthalmopathy from stable hyperthyroidism.

Turning to this clonotype: Its antigen is unidentified.

V lost 7 bases to trimming and J lost 1 base, with 9 bases between them. Germline lookup yields CDR1 MDHEN and CDR2 SYDVKM. This CDR3 spans 13 amino acids. This receptor was identified in a young woman with Graves' hyperthyroidism that later progressed to Graves' ophthalmopathy. Source material: blood. The genes are TRBV28 and TRBJ2-3; D is ambiguous. DNA for the CDR3: TGTGCCAGCAATGCCGGAGGCACAGATACGCAGTATTTT. Protein: CASNAGGTDTQYF.